The source of this TCR beta chain is a study of cytomegalovirus exposure and HLA in healthy donors. Study-level results: The majority of TCR sequences were rare, yet some public TCRs appeared in many donors. Cytomegalovirus status, reportedly, was diagnosed with high specificity and sensitivity by the classifier.

The germline gives CDR1 ENHRY, CDR2 SYGVKD. The CDR3 length is 15 residues. Unmatched junction bases numbered 6, after V lost 3 bases and J lost 6 bases. About this clone: Its specificity is unknown.

Generated by immunoSEQ multiplex PCR, the TCRdb table keeps only in-frame clones and is missing some. The table lists some 150,000 clones, roughly nine tenths of them singletons. The J gene is TRBJ2-3, the V gene TRBV10-3; the match to TRBD2 covers 10 bases. This clonotype was sampled from a man in his late teens or twenties in good health and CMV-seronegative. The sequencing sample was made of PBMCs. CDR3 nucleotide sequence: TGTGCCATCAGTGATGAACTAGCGGGAACCGATACGCAGTATTTT. It encodes CAISDELAGTDTQYF.